The source of this TCR beta chain is a study of blood T cells in healthy people across ages. The length of the CDR3 is 15 residues. V lost 3 bases, J lost 0 bases, and 9 bases lay in between. Germline CDR1 and CDR2: SGHDN and FVKESK. A sample-barcoded 5' primer and a J-beta primer mix were used in a second PCR of about 6 to 12 cycles. CDR3-containing paired-end reads numbered at least 2.5 million in each sample. TCRdb fed the 5' RACE reads into MiXCR, producing one record per CDR3 protein. The table records roughly 700,000 distinct CDR3 sequences, 25% of them present only once. With respect to this clonotype: Its cognate antigen is unknown.

Study outcomes and limitations: Long-lived donors exceeded aged donors in naive CD4+ cells and diversity.

The data also belong to a second study, concerning T cells of mothers and their children. That paper adds: For the second PCR, the M1S primer put in sample barcodes and 2-4 random nucleotides. Similar effects of thymic selection on TCR recombination output were recorded in related and unrelated pairs.

The origin of this receptor is a boy aged 5 to 17 in good health. Sample: blood. The chain couples TRBV14 to TRBJ2-1; tentative D call: TRBD2 (5 bases). CDR3 DNA: TGTGCCAGCAGCCATAGCGAGAGCTCCTACAATGAGCAGTTCTTC. Residues: CASSHSESSYNEQFF.